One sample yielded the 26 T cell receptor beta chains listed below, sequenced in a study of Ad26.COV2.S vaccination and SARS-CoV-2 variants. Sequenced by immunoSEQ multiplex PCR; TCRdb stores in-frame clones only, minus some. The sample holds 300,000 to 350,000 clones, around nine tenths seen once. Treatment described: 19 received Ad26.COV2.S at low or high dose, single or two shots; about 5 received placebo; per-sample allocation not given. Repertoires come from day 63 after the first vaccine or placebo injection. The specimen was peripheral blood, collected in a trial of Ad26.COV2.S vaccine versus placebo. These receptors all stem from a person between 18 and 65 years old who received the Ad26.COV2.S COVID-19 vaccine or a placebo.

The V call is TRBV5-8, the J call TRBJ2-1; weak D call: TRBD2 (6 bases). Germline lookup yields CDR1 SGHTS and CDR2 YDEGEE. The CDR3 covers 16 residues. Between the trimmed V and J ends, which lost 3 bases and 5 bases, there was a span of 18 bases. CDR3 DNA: TGTGCCAGCAGCTCCCCCCCGGGGGAGCACAACAATGAGCAGTTCTTC. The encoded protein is CASSSPPGEHNNEQFF.

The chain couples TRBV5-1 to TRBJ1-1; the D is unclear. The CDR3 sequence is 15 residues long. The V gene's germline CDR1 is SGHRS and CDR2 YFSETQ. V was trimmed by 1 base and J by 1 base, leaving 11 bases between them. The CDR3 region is CASSLSVMGNTEAFF. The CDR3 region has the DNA TGCGCCAGCAGCTTGAGCGTGATGGGGAACACTGAAGCTTTCTTT.

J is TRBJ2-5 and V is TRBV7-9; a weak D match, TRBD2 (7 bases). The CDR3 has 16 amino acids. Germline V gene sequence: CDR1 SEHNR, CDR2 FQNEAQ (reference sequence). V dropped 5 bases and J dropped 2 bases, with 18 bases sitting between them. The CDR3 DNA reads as TGTGCCAGCAGCCCCGCGGGGGCGGGTCAGCAAGAGACCCAGTACTTC. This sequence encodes CASSPAGAGQQETQYF.

In nucleotides, the CDR3 is TGTGCCAGCAGTTTTTCTCAGGGGTTTAACTATGGCTACACCTTC. Encoded protein: CASSFSQGFNYGYTF. The chain uses TRBV28 and TRBJ1-2; possibly TRBD1 for D (6 bases). The CDR3 has 15 amino acids. The V gene's germline CDR1 is MDHEN and CDR2 SYDVKM. V lost 3 bases and J lost 1, with 12 bases in between.

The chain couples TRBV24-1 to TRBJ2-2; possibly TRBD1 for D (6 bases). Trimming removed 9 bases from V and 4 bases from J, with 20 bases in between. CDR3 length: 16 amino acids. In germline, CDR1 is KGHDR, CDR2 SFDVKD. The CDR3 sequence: CATSGMTGLGTGELFF. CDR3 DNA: TGTGCCACCTCCGGAATGACAGGTCTTGGCACCGGGGAGCTGTTTTTT.

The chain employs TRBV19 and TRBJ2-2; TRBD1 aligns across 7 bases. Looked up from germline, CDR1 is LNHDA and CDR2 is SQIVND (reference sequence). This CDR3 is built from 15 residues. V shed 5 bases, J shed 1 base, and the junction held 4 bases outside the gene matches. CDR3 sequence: CASSSRTGNTGELFF. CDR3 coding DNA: TGTGCCAGTAGTTCCCGGACAGGGAACACCGGGGAGCTGTTTTTT.

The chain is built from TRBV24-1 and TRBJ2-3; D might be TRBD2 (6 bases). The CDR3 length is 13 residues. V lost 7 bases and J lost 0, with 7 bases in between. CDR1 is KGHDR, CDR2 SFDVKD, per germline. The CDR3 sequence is CATSGTSTDTQYF. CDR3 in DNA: TGTGCCACCAGCGGGACTAGCACAGATACGCAGTATTTT.

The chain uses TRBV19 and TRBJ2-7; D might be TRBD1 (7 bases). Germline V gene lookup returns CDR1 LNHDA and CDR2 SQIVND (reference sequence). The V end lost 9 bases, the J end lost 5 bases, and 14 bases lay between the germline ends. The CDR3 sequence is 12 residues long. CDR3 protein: CARTGDSNEQYF. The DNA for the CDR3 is TGTGCCAGGACGGGGGACAGCAACGAGCAGTACTTC.

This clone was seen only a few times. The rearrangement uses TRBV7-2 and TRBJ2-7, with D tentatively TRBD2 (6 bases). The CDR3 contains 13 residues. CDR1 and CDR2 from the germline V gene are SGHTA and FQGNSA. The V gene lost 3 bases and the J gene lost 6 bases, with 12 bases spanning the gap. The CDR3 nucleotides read TGTGCCAGCAGCTTGACTAGTTCCCCCGAGCAGTACTTC. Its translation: CASSLTSSPEQYF.

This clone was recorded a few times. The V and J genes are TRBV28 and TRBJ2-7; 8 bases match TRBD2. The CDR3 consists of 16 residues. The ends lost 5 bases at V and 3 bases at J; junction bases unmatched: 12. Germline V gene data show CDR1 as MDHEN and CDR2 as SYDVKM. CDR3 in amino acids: CASSAILAGPIYEQYF. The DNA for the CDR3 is TGTGCCAGCAGTGCCATTCTAGCGGGTCCAATCTACGAGCAGTACTTC.

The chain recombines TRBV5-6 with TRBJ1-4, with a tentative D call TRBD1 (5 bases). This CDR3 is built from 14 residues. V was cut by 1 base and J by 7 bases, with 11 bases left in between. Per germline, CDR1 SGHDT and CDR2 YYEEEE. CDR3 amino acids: CASSLFRESEKLFF. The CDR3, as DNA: TGTGCCAGCAGCTTGTTCAGGGAGAGTGAAAAACTGTTTTTT.

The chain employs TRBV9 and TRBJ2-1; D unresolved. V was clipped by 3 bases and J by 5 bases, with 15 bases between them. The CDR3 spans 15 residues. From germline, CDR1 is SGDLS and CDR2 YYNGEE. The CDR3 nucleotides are TGTGCCAGCAGCGAAGCCCCCTGGCAGGACAATGAGCAGTTCTTC. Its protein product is CASSEAPWQDNEQFF.

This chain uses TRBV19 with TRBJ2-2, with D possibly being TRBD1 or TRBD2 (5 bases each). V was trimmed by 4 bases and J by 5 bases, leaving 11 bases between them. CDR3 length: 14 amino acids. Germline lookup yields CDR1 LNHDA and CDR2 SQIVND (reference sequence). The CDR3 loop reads CASSTAGSTGELFF. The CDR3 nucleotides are TGTGCCAGTAGTACGGCAGGGAGTACCGGGGAGCTGTTTTTT.

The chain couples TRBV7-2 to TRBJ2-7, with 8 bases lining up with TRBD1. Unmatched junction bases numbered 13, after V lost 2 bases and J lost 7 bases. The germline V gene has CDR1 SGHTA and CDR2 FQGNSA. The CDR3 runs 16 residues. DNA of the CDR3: TGTGCCAGCAGCTTATTTATGGGACAGGCTTCGGGGGAGCAGTACTTC. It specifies CASSLFMGQASGEQYF.

CDR3 nucleotide sequence: TGTGCCAGCACCTCATTGGTTGCGAACACCGGGGAGCTGTTTTTT. Translated, it gives CASTSLVANTGELFF. The rearrangement joins TRBV11-2 to TRBJ2-2; no reliable D call. CDR1 is SGHAT, CDR2 FQNNGV, per germline. The CDR3 runs to 15 residues. The V end was cut by 7 bases, the J end by 0 bases, with 12 bases between.

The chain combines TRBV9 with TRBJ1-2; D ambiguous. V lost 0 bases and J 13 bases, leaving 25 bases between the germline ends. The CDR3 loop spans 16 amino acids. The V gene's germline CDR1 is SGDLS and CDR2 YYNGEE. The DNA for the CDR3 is TGTGCCAGCAGCGTAGCTTCATCGGGTCCGAGAGTAGGGTGCACCTTC. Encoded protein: CASSVASSGPRVGCTF.

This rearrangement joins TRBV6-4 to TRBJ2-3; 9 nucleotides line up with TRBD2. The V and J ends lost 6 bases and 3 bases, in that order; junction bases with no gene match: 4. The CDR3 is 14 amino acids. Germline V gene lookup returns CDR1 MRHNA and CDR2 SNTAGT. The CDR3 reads CASSTGLATDTQYF. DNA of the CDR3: TGTGCCAGCAGCACGGGACTAGCAACAGATACGCAGTATTTT.

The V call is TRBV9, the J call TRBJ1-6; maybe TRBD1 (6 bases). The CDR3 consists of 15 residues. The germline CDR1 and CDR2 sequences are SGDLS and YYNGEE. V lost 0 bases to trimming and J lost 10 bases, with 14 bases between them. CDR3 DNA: TGTGCCAGCAGCGTAGAGCCGGGGGCAAGCTCACCCCTCCACTTT. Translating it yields CASSVEPGASSPLHF.

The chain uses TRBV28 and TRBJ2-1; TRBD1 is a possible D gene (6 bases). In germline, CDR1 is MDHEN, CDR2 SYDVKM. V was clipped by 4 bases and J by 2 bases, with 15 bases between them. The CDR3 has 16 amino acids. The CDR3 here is CASSSSQGLTYNEQFF. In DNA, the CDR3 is TGTGCCAGCAGTTCATCACAGGGCTTAACCTACAATGAGCAGTTCTTC.

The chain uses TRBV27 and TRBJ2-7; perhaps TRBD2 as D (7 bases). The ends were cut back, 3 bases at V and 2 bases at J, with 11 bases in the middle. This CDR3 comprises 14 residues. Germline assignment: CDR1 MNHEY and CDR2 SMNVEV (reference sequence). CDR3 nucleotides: TGTGCCAGCAGTTTTGGAGGGGGGGCCTACGAGCAGTACTTC. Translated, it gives CASSFGGGAYEQYF.

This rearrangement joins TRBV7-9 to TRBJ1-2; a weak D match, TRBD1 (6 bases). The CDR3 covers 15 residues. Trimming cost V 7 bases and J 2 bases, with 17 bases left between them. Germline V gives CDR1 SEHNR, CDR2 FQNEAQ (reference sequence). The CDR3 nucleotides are TGTGCCAGCACCTTTGGACAGTCCTCAAACTATGGCTACACCTTC. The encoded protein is CASTFGQSSNYGYTF.

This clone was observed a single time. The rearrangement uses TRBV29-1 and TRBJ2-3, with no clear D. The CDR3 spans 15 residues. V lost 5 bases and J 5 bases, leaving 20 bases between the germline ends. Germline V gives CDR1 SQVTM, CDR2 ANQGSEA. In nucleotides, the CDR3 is TGCAGCGTTACGTCCTCGACCGGGTATAGAGATACGCAGTATTTT. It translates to CSVTSSTGYRDTQYF.

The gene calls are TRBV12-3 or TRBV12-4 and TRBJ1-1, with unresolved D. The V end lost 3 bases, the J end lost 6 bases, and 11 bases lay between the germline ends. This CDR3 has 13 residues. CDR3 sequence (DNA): TGTGCCAGCAGTTTGTGGGGTGACGCTGAAGCTTTCTTT. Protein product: CASSLWGDAEAFF.

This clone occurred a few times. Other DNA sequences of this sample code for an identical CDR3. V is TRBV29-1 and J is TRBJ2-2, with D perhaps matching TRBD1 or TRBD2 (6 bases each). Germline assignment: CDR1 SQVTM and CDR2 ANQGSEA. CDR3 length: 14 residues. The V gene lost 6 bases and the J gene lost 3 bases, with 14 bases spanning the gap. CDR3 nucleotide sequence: TGCAGCGTCGAGGAGGGGGGCTACACCGGGGAGCTGTTTTTT. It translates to CSVEEGGYTGELFF.

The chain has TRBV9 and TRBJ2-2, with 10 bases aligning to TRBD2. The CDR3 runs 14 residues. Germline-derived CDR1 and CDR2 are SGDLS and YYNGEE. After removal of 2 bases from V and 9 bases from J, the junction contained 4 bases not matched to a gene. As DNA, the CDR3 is TGTGCCAGCAGCGTCGGGACTAGCGACTGGGAGCTGTTTTTT. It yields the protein CASSVGTSDWELFF.

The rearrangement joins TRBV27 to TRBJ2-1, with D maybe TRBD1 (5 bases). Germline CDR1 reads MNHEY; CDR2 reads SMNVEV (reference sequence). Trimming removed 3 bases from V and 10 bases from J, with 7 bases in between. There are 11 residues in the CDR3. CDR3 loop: CASSFSGEQFF. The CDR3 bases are TGTGCCAGCAGTTTTTCAGGGGAGCAGTTCTTC.